The next 15 T cell receptor beta chains were all read from a single sample in a study of OX40 agonist ivuxolimab in advanced cancers. The repertoire was sequenced with immunoSEQ multiplex PCR; TCRdb's copy has only in-frame clones and lacks some. The data show around 67,000 clones, about 87% seen once. The sample consisted of CD4+ or CD8+ T cells sorted from blood, taken in a trial of the OX40 agonist ivuxolimab. The source is an adult with an advanced solid tumor such as melanoma, head and neck, liver or kidney cancer.

This rearrangement joins TRBV2 to TRBJ1-2; D remains unclear. Germline V CDR1 and CDR2: SNHLY, FYNNEI. V lost 5 bases, J lost 8 bases, and 12 bases lay in between. CDR3 length: 12 residues. This CDR3 reads CASSPAPAGYTF. CDR3 in DNA: TGTGCCAGCAGTCCGGCGCCCGCGGGCTACACCTTC.

The rearrangement links TRBV6-5 to TRBJ1-6; the match to TRBD1 covers 10 bases. Trimming at V came to 2 bases and at J to 8 bases, leaving 0 bases not matched to a gene. Germline lookup yields CDR1 MNHEY and CDR2 SVGAGI. CDR3 length: 14 amino acids. The chain's CDR3 is CASSYGQGDSPLHF. DNA for the CDR3: TGTGCCAGCAGTTACGGACAGGGGGATTCACCCCTCCACTTT.

This chain joins TRBV4-1 and TRBJ2-1, with D unresolved. The ends were cut back, 1 base at V and 8 bases at J, with 12 bases in the middle. The length of the CDR3 is 14 residues. Germline-derived CDR1 and CDR2 are MGHRA and YSYEKL. The CDR3 region has the DNA TGCGCCAGCAGCCAAGGAATGGAGACCCATGAGCAGTTCTTC. Translated, it gives CASSQGMETHEQFF.

J is TRBJ2-1 and V is TRBV7-2; tentatively, D is TRBD2 (6 bases). This CDR3 comprises 16 residues. Per germline, CDR1 SGHTA and CDR2 FQGNSA. V was clipped by 5 bases and J by 2 bases, with 16 bases between them. CDR3 sequence: CASSTAGGTAYNEQFF. CDR3 coding DNA: TGTGCCAGCAGCACGGCCGGGGGTACGGCCTACAATGAGCAGTTCTTC.

The CDR3 loop is CASSLEGQGRGYTF. CDR3 nucleotides: TGTGCCAGCAGTCTAGAAGGACAGGGGCGCGGCTACACCTTC. The gene calls are TRBV6-6 and TRBJ1-2; 9 bases match TRBD1. Germline V CDR1 and CDR2: MNHNY, SVGAGI (reference sequence). V was pared by 5 bases and J by 8 bases, with 9 bases of the junction left unmatched. The CDR3 loop spans 14 amino acids.

This clone was seen a single time. Other DNA sequences within the sample encode an identical CDR3. The chain combines TRBV18 with TRBJ2-7; no reliable D call. The ends were cut back, 2 bases at V and 0 bases at J, with 2 bases in the middle. This CDR3 is built from 12 residues. The germline CDR1 and CDR2 sequences are KGHSH and LQKENI. The CDR3 DNA follows: TGTGCCAGCTCACCATCCTCCTACGAGCAGTACTTC. This sequence encodes CASSPSSYEQYF.

The chain is built from TRBV7-6 and TRBJ1-2; TRBD1 is a possible D gene (5 bases). V was cut by 6 bases and J by 1 base, with 21 bases left in between. This CDR3 is built from 17 residues. Germline V CDR1 and CDR2: SGHVS, FNYEAQ. The CDR3 loop reads CASSFARHRIVNYGYTF. The CDR3 DNA sequence: TGTGCCAGCAGTTTCGCCCGACACAGGATTGTTAACTATGGCTACACCTTC.

The chain couples TRBV11-3 to TRBJ2-7; D remains ambiguous. The germline V and J ends were trimmed by 5 bases and 6 bases, with 20 bases remaining between them. Germline values: CDR1 SGHNT, CDR2 YENEEA. This CDR3 has 15 amino acids. CDR3 coding DNA: TGTGCCAGCAGCCCACCTTTACCCCCGGGTGGCGAGCAGTACTTC. This gives the protein CASSPPLPPGGEQYF.

V usage is TRBV28 and J usage is TRBJ1-5, with TRBD1 as a possible D gene (6 bases). V lost 5 bases and J 4 bases, leaving 9 bases between the germline ends. Per germline, CDR1 MDHEN and CDR2 SYDVKM. The CDR3 is 13 amino acids. The CDR3 here is CASSGQPNQPQHF. CDR3 DNA: TGTGCCAGCAGTGGACAGCCTAATCAGCCCCAGCATTTT.

The chain recombines TRBV6-6 with TRBJ1-5; D is uncertain. Trimming took 2 bases from V and 5 from J, leaving 7 bases between them. The V gene's germline CDR1 is MNHNY and CDR2 SVGAGI (reference sequence). The length of the CDR3 is 13 residues. CDR3 residues: CASSYGEDQPQHF. CDR3 nucleotide sequence: TGTGCCAGCAGTTACGGGGAAGATCAGCCCCAGCATTTT.

This clone has only one observation. The chain combines TRBV28 with TRBJ1-6; perhaps TRBD1 as D (5 bases). This CDR3 spans 16 amino acids. V shed 6 bases and J shed 7 bases, with 19 bases lying between them. CDR1 and CDR2 (germline): MDHEN, SYDVKM. The CDR3, as DNA: TGTGCCAGCAGAGATACCCTGGGGCAGGGAAATTCACCCCTCCACTTT. Residues: CASRDTLGQGNSPLHF.

Only a few counts were recorded for this clone. The chain uses TRBV7-2 and TRBJ2-5; 12 bases align to TRBD2. V shed 4 bases, J shed 4 bases, and the junction held 1 base outside the gene matches. The CDR3 is made up of 14 amino acids. The V gene's germline CDR1 is SGHTA and CDR2 FQGNSA. This chain's CDR3 is CASSWGLAGETQYF. In DNA form, the CDR3 reads TGTGCCAGCAGCTGGGGACTAGCGGGAGAGACCCAGTACTTC.

The rearrangement links TRBV9 to TRBJ1-2, with D perhaps TRBD1 (5 bases). V dropped 0 bases and J dropped 3 bases, with 9 bases sitting between them. The CDR3 totals 14 residues. CDR1 and CDR2 from the germline V gene are SGDLS and YYNGEE. CDR3: CASSVDETDYGYTF. The CDR3 nucleotides read TGTGCCAGCAGCGTAGACGAGACAGACTATGGCTACACCTTC.

This chain connects TRBV7-9 to TRBJ1-2, with a tentative D call TRBD1 (6 bases). V gave up 1 base and J gave up 0 bases, with 12 bases separating them. Germline V gene lookup returns CDR1 SEHNR and CDR2 FQNEAQ (reference sequence). The CDR3 length is 16 residues. Here the CDR3 reads CASSLGGAGSNYGYTF. In DNA, the CDR3 is TGTGCCAGCAGCTTAGGGGGGGCCGGGTCTAACTATGGCTACACCTTC.

The chain joins TRBV27 to TRBJ2-1; 9 nucleotides line up with TRBD1. CDR1 and CDR2 (germline): MNHEY, SMNVEV (reference sequence). The CDR3 has 15 residues. The ends lost 3 bases at V and 8 bases at J; junction bases unmatched: 8. In DNA form, the CDR3 reads TGTGCCAGCAGTTTCCGGGACAGGGTGTGGGATGAGCAGTTCTTC. Amino acid sequence: CASSFRDRVWDEQFF.